Listed here is a single T cell receptor (beta chain). This entry comes from a study of cytomegalovirus exposure and HLA in healthy donors. The V gene lost 5 bases and the J gene lost 4 bases, with 16 bases spanning the gap. The CDR3 extends over 15 amino acids. Germline V gene lookup returns CDR1 SEHNR and CDR2 FQNEAQ (reference sequence). This PCR relied on a set of 60 Vbeta primers and 13 Jbeta primers. This table comes from immunoSEQ multiplex PCR, and its TCRdb copy is limited to in-frame clones, with some not included. The sample holds about 120,000 clones, over 65% seen once. The J gene is TRBJ2-3, the V gene TRBV7-9; a possible D gene is TRBD2 (5 bases). The source of this sequence is a woman in her 40s in good health and CMV-seropositive. Specimen: PBMCs. This CDR3 reads CASSPRTGSPDTQYF. CDR3 nucleotide sequence: TGTGCCAGCAGCCCCCGGACTGGTTCCCCAGATACGCAGTATTTT. The entire variable domain, with the rest obtained from reference TRBV7-9 and TRBJ2-3, is as follows: DTGVSQNPRHKITKRGQNVTFRCDPISEHNRLYWYRQTLGQGPEFLTYFQNEAQLEKSRLLSDRFSAERPKGSFSTLEIQRTEQGDSAMYLCASSPRTGSPDTQYFGPGTRLTVL.